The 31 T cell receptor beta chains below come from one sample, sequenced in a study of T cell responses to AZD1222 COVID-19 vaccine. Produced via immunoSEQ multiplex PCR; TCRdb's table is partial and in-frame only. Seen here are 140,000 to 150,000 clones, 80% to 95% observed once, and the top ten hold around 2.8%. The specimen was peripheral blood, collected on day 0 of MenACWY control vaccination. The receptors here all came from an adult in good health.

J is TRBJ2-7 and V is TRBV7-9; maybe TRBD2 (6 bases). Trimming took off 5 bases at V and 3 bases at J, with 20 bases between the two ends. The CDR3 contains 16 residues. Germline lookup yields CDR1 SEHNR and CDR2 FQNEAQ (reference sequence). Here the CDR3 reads CASSPTFGTQIYEQYF. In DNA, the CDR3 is TGTGCCAGCAGCCCTACTTTCGGGACTCAGATCTACGAGCAGTACTTC.

DNA for the CDR3: TGTGCCAGCAGCTTAGACAATCCCAAAGGGTGGACTGAAGCTTTCTTT. Its translation is CASSLDNPKGWTEAFF. The chain uses TRBV7-2 and TRBJ1-1, with D hard to call. The CDR3 contains 16 residues. The V end lost 1 base, the J end lost 5 bases, and 17 bases lay between the germline ends. The germline V gene encodes CDR1 SGHTA and CDR2 FQGNSA. The variable domain in full, with the rest retrieved from reference TRBV7-2 and TRBJ1-1, is GAGVSQSPSNKVTEKGKDVELRCDPISGHTALYWYRQSLGQGLEFLIYFQGNSAPDKSGLPSDRFSAERTGGSVSTLTIQRTQQEDSAVYLCASSLDNPKGWTEAFFGQGTRLTVV.

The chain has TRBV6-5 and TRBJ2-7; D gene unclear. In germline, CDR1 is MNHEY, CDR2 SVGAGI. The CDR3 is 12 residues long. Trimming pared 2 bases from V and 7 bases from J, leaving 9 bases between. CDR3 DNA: TGTGCCAGCAGTTACCGGATTGGAGAGCAGTACTTC. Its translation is CASSYRIGEQYF.

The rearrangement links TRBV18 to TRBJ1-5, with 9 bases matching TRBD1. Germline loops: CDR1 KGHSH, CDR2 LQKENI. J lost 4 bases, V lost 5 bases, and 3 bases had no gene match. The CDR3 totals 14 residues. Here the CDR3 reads CASSSGTGNQPQHF. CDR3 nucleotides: TGTGCCAGCTCAAGCGGGACAGGGAATCAGCCCCAGCATTTT.

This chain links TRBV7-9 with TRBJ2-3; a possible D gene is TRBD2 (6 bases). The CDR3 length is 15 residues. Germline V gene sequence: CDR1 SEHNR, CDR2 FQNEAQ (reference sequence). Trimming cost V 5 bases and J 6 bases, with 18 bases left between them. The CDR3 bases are TGTGCCAGCAGCCCCCGGGAGACTAATCAGGATACGCAGTATTTT. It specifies CASSPRETNQDTQYF.

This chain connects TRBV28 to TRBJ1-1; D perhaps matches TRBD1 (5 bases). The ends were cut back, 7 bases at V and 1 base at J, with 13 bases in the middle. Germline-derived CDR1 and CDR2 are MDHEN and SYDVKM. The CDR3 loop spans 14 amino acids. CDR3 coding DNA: TGTGCCAGCACTCGGGACGGCTCGAACACTGAAGCTTTCTTT. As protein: CASTRDGSNTEAFF.

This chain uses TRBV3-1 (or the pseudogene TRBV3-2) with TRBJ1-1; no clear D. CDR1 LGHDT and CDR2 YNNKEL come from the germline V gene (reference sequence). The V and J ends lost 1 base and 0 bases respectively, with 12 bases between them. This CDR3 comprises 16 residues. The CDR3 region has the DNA TGTGCCAGCAGCCAAGCCTATTGGCTTATGAACACTGAAGCTTTCTTT. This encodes CASSQAYWLMNTEAFF.

This chain's CDR3 is CASKGPYNEQFF. CDR3 nucleotide sequence: TGTGCCAGCAAGGGTCCCTACAATGAGCAGTTCTTC. This chain uses TRBV9 with TRBJ2-1; D unresolved. Germline CDR1 reads SGDLS; CDR2 reads YYNGEE. The CDR3 has 12 amino acids. Trimming left V 6 bases short and J 2 bases short, with 6 bases between.

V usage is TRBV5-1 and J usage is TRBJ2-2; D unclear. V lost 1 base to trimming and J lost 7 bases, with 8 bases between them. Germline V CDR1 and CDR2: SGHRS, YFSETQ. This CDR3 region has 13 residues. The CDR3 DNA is TGCGCCAGCAGCTTGCGGGCTGACGGGGAGCTGTTTTTT. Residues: CASSLRADGELFF.

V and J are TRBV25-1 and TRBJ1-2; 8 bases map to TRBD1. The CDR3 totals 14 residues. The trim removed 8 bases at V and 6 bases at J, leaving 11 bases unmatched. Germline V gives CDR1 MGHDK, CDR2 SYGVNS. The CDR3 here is CASVQGGQADGYTF. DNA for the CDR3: TGTGCCAGCGTTCAGGGGGGACAGGCGGATGGCTACACCTTC.

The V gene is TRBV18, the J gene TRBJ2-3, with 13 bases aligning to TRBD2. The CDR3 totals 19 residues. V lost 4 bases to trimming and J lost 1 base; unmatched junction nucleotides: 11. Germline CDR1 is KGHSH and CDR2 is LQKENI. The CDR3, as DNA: TGTGCCAGCTCACTACGGACTAGCGGGAGCCCCCTCGGCACAGATACGCAGTATTTT. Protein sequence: CASSLRTSGSPLGTDTQYF.

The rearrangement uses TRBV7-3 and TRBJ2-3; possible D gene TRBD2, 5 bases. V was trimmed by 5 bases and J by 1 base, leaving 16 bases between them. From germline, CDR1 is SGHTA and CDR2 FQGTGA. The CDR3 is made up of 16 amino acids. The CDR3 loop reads CASSPRGGGGTDTQYF. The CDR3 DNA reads TGTGCCAGCAGCCCACGGGGTGGCGGCGGCACAGATACGCAGTATTTT.

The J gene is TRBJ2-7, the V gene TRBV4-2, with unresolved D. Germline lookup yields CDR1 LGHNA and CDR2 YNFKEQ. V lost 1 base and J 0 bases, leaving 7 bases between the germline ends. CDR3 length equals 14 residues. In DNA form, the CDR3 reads TGTGCCAGCAGCCAAGGGGAAGGCTCCTACGAGCAGTACTTC. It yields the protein CASSQGEGSYEQYF.

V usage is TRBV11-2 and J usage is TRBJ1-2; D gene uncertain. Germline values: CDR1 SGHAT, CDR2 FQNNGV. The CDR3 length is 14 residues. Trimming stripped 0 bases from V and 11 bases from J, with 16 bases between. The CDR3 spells CASSLDPSSGPYTF. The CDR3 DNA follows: TGTGCCAGCAGCTTAGATCCGAGCTCCGGACCTTACACCTTC.

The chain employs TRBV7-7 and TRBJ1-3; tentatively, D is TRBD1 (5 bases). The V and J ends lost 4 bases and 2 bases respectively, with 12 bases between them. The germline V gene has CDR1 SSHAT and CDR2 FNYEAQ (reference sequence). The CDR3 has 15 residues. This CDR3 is CASSSGSGTGNTIYF. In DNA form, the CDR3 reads TGTGCCAGCAGCTCTGGGTCAGGGACTGGAAACACCATATATTTT.

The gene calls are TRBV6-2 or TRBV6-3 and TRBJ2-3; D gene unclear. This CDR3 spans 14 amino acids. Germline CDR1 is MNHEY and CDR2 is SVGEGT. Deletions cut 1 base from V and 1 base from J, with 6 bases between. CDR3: CASSYFDGTDTQYF. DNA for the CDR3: TGTGCCAGCAGTTACTTCGACGGCACAGATACGCAGTATTTT.

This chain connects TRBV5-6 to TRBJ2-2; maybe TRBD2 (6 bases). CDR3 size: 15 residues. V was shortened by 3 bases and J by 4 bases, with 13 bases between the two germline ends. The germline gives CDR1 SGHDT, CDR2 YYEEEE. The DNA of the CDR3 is TGTGCCAGCAGCTCGCCGGGACTTCCCACCGGGGAGCTGTTTTTT. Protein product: CASSSPGLPTGELFF.

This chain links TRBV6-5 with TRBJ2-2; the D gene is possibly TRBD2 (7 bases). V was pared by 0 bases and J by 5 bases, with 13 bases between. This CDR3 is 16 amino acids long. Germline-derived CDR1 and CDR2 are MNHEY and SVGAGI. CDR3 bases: TGTGCCAGCAGTTACTCGGGGGGGCGGAGGACCGGGGAGCTGTTTTTT. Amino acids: CASSYSGGRRTGELFF.

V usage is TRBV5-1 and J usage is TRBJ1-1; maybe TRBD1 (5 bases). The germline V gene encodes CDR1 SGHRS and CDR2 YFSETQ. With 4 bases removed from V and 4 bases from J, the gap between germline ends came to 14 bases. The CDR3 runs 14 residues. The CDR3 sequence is CASSRIGTSTEAFF. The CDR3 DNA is TGCGCCAGCAGCCGAATAGGGACCTCCACTGAAGCTTTCTTT.

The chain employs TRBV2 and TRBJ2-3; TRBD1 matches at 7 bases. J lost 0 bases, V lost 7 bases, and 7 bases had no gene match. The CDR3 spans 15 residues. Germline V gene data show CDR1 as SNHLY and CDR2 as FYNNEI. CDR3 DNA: TGTGCCAGCAACCCAGGGACAGTTAGCACAGATACGCAGTATTTT. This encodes CASNPGTVSTDTQYF.

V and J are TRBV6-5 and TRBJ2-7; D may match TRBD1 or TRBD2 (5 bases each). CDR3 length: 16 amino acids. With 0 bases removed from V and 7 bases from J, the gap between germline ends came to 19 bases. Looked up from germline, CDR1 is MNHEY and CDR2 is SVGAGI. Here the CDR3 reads CASSYSSGTRGREQYF. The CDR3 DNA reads TGTGCCAGCAGTTACTCCTCCGGGACCCGGGGAAGGGAGCAGTACTTC.

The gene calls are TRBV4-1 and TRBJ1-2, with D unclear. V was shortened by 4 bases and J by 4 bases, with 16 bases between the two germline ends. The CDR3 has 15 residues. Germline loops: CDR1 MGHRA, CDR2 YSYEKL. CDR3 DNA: TGCGCCAGCAGCCCCTCTCGGGGTCTTGGCTATGGCTACACCTTC. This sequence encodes CASSPSRGLGYGYTF.

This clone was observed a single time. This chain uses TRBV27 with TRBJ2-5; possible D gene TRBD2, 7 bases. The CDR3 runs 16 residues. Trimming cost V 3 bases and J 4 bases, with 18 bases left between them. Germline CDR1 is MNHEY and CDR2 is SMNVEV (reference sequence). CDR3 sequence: CASSFIGGVAGETQYF. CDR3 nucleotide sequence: TGTGCCAGCAGTTTCATAGGGGGGGTAGCGGGAGAGACCCAGTACTTC.

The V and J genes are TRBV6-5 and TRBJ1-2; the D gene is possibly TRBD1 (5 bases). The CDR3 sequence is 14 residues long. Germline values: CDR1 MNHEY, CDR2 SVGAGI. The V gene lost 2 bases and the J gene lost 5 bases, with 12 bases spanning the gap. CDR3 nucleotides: TGTGCCAGCAGTTACGCCGGGACTGGGTATGGCTACACCTTC. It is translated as CASSYAGTGYGYTF.

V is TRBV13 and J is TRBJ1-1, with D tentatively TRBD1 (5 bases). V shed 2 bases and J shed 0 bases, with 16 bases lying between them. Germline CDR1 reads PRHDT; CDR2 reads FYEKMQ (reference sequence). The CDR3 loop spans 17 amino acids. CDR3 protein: CASSLRGRSLLNTEAFF. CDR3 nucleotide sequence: TGTGCCAGCAGCTTAAGGGGCAGGAGCCTACTGAACACTGAAGCTTTCTTT. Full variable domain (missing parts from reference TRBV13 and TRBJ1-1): AAGVIQSPRHLIKEKRETATLKCYPIPRHDTVYWYQQGPGQDPQFLISFYEKMQSDKGSIPDRFSAQQFSDYHSELNMSSLELGDSALYFCASSLRGRSLLNTEAFFGQGTRLTVV.

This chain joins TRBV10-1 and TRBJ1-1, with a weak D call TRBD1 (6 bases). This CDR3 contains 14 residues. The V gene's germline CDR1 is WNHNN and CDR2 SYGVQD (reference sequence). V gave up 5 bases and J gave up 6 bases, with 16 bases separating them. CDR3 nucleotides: TGCGCCAGCAGTAAAGGGAACAGGGCGGCTGAAGCTTTCTTT. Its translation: CASSKGNRAAEAFF.

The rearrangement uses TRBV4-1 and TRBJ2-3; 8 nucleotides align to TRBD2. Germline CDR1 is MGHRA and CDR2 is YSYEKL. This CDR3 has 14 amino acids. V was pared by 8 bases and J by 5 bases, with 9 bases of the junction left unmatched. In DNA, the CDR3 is TGCGCCAGCCGGGAACGGGGGGGTAAAGATACGCAGTATTTT. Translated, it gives CASRERGGKDTQYF.

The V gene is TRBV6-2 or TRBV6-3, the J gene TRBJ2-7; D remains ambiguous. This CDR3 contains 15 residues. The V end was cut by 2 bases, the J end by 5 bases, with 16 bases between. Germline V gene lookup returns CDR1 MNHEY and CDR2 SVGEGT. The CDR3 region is CASSYGKGILHEQYF. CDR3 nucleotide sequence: TGTGCCAGCAGTTACGGGAAGGGAATTCTCCACGAGCAGTACTTC.

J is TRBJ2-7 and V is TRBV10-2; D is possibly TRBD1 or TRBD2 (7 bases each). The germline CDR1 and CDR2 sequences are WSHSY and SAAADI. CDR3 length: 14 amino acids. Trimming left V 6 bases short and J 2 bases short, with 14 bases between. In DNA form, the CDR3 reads TGCGCCAGCAGCCGGGGGGACAGAGCCTACGAGCAGTACTTC. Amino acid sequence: CASSRGDRAYEQYF.

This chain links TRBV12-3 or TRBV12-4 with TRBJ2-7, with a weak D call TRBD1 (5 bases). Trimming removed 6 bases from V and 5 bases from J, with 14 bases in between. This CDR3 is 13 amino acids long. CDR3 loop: CASSPPDIHEQYF. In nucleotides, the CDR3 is TGTGCCAGCAGCCCCCCGGACATCCACGAGCAGTACTTC.

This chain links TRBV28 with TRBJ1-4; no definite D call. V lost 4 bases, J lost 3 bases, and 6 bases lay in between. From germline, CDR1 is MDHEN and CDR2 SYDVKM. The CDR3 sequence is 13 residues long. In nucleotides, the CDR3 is TGTGCCAGCAGTTCCACCCCTAATGAAAAACTGTTTTTT. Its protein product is CASSSTPNEKLFF.